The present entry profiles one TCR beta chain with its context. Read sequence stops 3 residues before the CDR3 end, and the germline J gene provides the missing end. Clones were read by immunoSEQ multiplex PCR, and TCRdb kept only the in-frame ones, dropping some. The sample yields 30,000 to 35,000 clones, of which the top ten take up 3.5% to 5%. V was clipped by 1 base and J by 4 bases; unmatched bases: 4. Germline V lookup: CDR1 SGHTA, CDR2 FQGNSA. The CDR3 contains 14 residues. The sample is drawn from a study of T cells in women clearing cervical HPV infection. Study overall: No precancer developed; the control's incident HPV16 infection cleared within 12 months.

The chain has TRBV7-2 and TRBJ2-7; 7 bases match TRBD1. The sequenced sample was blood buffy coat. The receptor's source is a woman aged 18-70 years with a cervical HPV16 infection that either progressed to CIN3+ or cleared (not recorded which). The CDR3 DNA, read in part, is TGTGCCAGCAGCTTAGGACAGGGAGCATACGAG. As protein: CASSLGQGAYE. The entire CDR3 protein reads CASSLGQGAYEQYF.